The rows below give T cell receptor beta chains drawn from one sample of a study of cytomegalovirus exposure and HLA in healthy donors. Assay: immunoSEQ multiplex PCR; the TCRdb copy retains only in-frame clones and omits some. The table includes 140,000 to 150,000 clones, roughly three fifths detected once. Sample: PBMCs. The receptors originated from a woman aged 55-69 years in good health and CMV-seronegative. CDR3s include the opening cysteine and the closing phenylalanine or tryptophan. Fields, in order: J gene, V gene, CDR3 protein.

J gene: TRBJ2-7; V gene: TRBV28; CDR3 protein: CASRVLQGTLGHEQYF
J gene: TRBJ1-5; V gene: TRBV28; CDR3 protein: CASSRDSYQPQHF
J gene: TRBJ2-7; V gene: TRBV27; CDR3 protein: CASSLAGGVHEQYF
J gene: TRBJ1-1; V gene: TRBV9; CDR3 protein: CASSRGQKNTEAFF
J gene: TRBJ2-5; V gene: TRBV18; CDR3 protein: CASSGTGQETQYF
J gene: TRBJ2-7; V gene: TRBV29-1; CDR3 protein: CSAGHLIYEQYF
J gene: TRBJ2-5; V gene: TRBV2; CDR3 protein: CASSGPGLAGPWETQYF
J gene: TRBJ2-5; V gene: TRBV19; CDR3 protein: CASSPRLAGVSSLVQETQYF
J gene: TRBJ2-3; V gene: TRBV4-3; CDR3 protein: CASSPRTSPTDTQYF
J gene: TRBJ2-1; V gene: TRBV7-2; CDR3 protein: CASSRTSGEYEQFF
J gene: TRBJ2-7; V gene: TRBV9; CDR3 protein: CASARTGGSYEQYF
J gene: TRBJ1-5; V gene: TRBV28; CDR3 protein: CASSFRSGQPQHF
J gene: TRBJ1-3; V gene: TRBV10-3; CDR3 protein: CAVQDPGSGNTIYF
J gene: TRBJ2-2; V gene: TRBV5-1; CDR3 protein: CASSRTLSNTGELFF
J gene: TRBJ2-1; V gene: TRBV11-1; CDR3 protein: CASSSGLASSYNEQFF
J gene: TRBJ2-5; V gene: TRBV2; CDR3 protein: CASSVYSGSSETQYF